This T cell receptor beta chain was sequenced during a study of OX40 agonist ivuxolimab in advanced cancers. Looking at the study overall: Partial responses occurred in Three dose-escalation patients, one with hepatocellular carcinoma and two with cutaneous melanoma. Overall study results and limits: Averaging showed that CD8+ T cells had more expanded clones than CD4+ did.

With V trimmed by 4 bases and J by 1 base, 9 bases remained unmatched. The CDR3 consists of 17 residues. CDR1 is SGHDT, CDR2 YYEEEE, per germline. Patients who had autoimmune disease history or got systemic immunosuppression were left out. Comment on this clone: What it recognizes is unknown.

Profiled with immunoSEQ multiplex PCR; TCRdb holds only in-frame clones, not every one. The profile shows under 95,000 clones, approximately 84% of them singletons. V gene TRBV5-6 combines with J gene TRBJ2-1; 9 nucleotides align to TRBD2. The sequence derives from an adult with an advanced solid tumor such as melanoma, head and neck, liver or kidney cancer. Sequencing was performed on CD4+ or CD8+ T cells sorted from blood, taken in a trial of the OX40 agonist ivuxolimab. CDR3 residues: CASSTQLSGRSYNEQFF. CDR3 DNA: TGTGCCAGCAGCACGCAACTTAGCGGGAGATCCTACAATGAGCAGTTCTTC.